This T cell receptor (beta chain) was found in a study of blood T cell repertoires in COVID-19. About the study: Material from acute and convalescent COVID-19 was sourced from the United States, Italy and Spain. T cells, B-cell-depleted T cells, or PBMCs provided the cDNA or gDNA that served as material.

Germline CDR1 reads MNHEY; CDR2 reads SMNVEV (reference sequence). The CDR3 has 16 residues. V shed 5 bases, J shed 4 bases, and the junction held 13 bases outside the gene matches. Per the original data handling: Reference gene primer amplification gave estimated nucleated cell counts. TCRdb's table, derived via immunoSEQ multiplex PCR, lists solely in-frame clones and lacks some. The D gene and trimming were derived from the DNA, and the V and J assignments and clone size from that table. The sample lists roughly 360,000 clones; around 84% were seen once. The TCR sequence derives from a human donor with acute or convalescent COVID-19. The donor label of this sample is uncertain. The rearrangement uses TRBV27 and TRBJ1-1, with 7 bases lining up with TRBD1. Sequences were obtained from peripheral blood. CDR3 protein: CASSKRPTGLGTEAFF. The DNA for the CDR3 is TGTGCCAGCAGTAAACGTCCGACAGGGTTGGGCACTGAAGCTTTCTTT.